What follows are 27 T cell receptor beta chains derived from one specimen sequenced in a study of blood T cell repertoires in COVID-19. Here immunoSEQ multiplex PCR was the method, and the copy in TCRdb shows in-frame clones only, minus some. The table records some 400,000 clones, around 87% of them present only once. Sequenced: peripheral blood. All receptors derive from a woman younger than 45 with COVID-19, enrolled during active disease.

The CDR3 sequence is CATTDRVTDTQYF. CDR3 sequence (DNA): TGTGCCACGACCGACAGGGTAACAGATACGCAGTATTTT. J is TRBJ2-3 and V is TRBV10-3; 7 nucleotides line up with TRBD1. This CDR3 comprises 13 residues. V shed 10 bases, J shed 3 bases, and the junction held 7 bases outside the gene matches. In germline, CDR1 is ENHRY, CDR2 SYGVKD.

The rearrangement links TRBV6-5 to TRBJ2-5; 12 bases agree with TRBD2. This CDR3 is 14 amino acids long. CDR1 is MNHEY, CDR2 SVGAGI, per germline. Trimming at V came to 5 bases and at J to 4 bases, leaving 2 bases not matched to a gene. This chain's CDR3 is CASSQLAGGETQYF. CDR3 nucleotides: TGTGCCAGCAGTCAACTAGCGGGGGGAGAGACCCAGTACTTC.

The V gene is TRBV15, the J gene TRBJ2-1; 12 positions match TRBD2. The CDR3 length is 14 residues. The ends lost 6 bases at V and 9 bases at J; junction bases unmatched: 6. CDR1 is LNHNV and CDR2 is YYDKDF in the germline V gene (reference sequence). Here the CDR3 DNA reads TGTGCCACCAGTATCGGACTAGCGGGAAGTGAGCAGTTCTTC. As protein: CATSIGLAGSEQFF.

The chain recombines TRBV7-3 with TRBJ2-5, with TRBD2 as a possible D gene (6 bases). V was cut by 2 bases and J by 3 bases, with 10 bases left in between. The CDR3 has 14 residues. Germline CDR1 reads SGHTA; CDR2 reads FQGTGA. This CDR3 is CASSLDGGEETQYF. The CDR3 nucleotides are TGTGCCAGCAGCTTAGACGGCGGGGAAGAGACCCAGTACTTC.

The V and J genes are TRBV6-2 or TRBV6-3 and TRBJ1-5, with 9 bases matching TRBD1. The CDR3 extends over 19 amino acids. The junction had 13 bases not matched to a gene; V was cut back by 2 bases and J by 2 bases. CDR1 MNHEY and CDR2 SVGEGT come from the germline V gene. The chain's CDR3 is CASSYRGQGEGRGNQPQHF. CDR3 sequence (DNA): TGTGCCAGCAGTTACAGGGGACAGGGAGAGGGACGAGGCAATCAGCCCCAGCATTTT.

As to this clone: Different DNA sequences within this sample yield the same CDR3. The chain employs TRBV9 and TRBJ2-7, with 8 bases lining up with TRBD1. The CDR3 runs 14 residues. CDR1 is SGDLS, CDR2 YYNGEE, per germline. The V and J ends lost 4 bases and 2 bases, in that order; junction bases with no gene match: 5. CDR3 coding DNA: TGTGCCAGCAGCCCAGGGACAGGTCCCTACGAGCAGTACTTC. This sequence encodes CASSPGTGPYEQYF.

V usage is TRBV24-1 and J usage is TRBJ1-5; D gene uncertain. Germline values: CDR1 KGHDR, CDR2 SFDVKD. The CDR3 spans 14 residues. The V and J ends lost 2 bases and 7 bases respectively, with 11 bases between them. CDR3 sequence: CATSDSLGGQPQHF. For the CDR3, the DNA is TGTGCCACCAGTGATTCCCTAGGTGGGCAGCCCCAGCATTTT.

V and J are TRBV7-2 and TRBJ2-1; 7 bases match TRBD2. The CDR3 has 15 amino acids. Germline V gene lookup returns CDR1 SGHTA and CDR2 FQGNSA. Trimming at V came to 5 bases and at J to 4 bases, leaving 8 bases not matched to a gene. The CDR3 here is CASSRDYLPYNEQFF. DNA for the CDR3: TGTGCCAGCAGCCGGGACTACCTCCCATACAATGAGCAGTTCTTC.

The rearrangement joins TRBV2 to TRBJ2-3, with a possible D match to TRBD2 (5 bases). CDR1 and CDR2 (germline): SNHLY, FYNNEI. With 3 bases removed from V and 2 bases from J, the gap between germline ends came to 12 bases. This CDR3 has 15 amino acids. CDR3 in amino acids: CASSDGADHTDTQYF. The CDR3 DNA reads as TGTGCCAGCAGTGACGGAGCGGACCACACAGATACGCAGTATTTT.

The genes are TRBV30 and TRBJ1-5; D is uncertain. CDR1 is GTSNPN, CDR2 SVGIG, per germline (reference sequence). V gave up 2 bases and J gave up 5 bases, with 10 bases separating them. This CDR3 is built from 13 residues. The CDR3 nucleotides read TGTGCCTGGAGTCTTCGCGAGGATCAGCCCCAGCATTTT. It translates to CAWSLREDQPQHF.

The chain has TRBV7-3 and TRBJ2-7; 7 nucleotides line up with TRBD2. Looked up from germline, CDR1 is SGHTA and CDR2 is FQGTGA. CDR3 length: 15 amino acids. The V and J ends lost 2 bases and 0 bases, in that order; junction bases with no gene match: 4. The CDR3 bases are TGTGCCAGCAGCTTAGGCGGGGGTAGCTCCTACGAGCAGTACTTC. The encoded protein is CASSLGGGSSYEQYF.

The J gene is TRBJ2-5, the V gene TRBV7-9; maybe TRBD2 (6 bases). V lost 7 bases and J lost 2, with 14 bases in between. The germline V gene encodes CDR1 SEHNR and CDR2 FQNEAQ (reference sequence). The CDR3 covers 14 residues. CDR3 nucleotide sequence: TGTGCCAGCACCCTGGGAGGCTATCAAGAGACCCAGTACTTC. Residues: CASTLGGYQETQYF.

V is TRBV6-4 and J is TRBJ2-3, with 8 bases lining up with TRBD2. Germline CDR1 is MRHNA and CDR2 is SNTAGT. The CDR3 length is 16 residues. Trimming removed 7 bases from V and 4 bases from J; junction bases left unmatched: 13. CDR3 nucleotides: TGTGCCAGCACCGAAGGAGCGGGAGCTCCGGCAGATACGCAGTATTTT. This gives the protein CASTEGAGAPADTQYF.

The chain couples TRBV9 to TRBJ2-1; 8 bases align to TRBD1. CDR1 and CDR2 from the germline V gene are SGDLS and YYNGEE. The CDR3 is made up of 17 amino acids. The V and J ends lost 0 bases and 1 base, in that order; junction bases with no gene match: 6. CDR3 DNA: TGTGCCAGCAGCGTAGCTCTTCGACAGGGGTCCTACAATGAGCAGTTCTTC. Its translation: CASSVALRQGSYNEQFF.

J is TRBJ2-7 and V is TRBV5-4; tentatively, D is TRBD1 (6 bases). V shed 5 bases and J shed 2 bases, with 14 bases lying between them. This CDR3 spans 14 amino acids. Germline V gene data show CDR1 as SGHNT and CDR2 as YYREEE (reference sequence). CDR3 coding DNA: TGTGCCAGCAGTTCGCAGGGGCGCCCCTACGAGCAGTACTTC. Translated: CASSSQGRPYEQYF.

The J gene is TRBJ1-2, the V gene TRBV30, with 10 nucleotides matching TRBD1. V shed 5 bases, J shed 8 bases, and the junction held 14 bases outside the gene matches. The CDR3 has 15 residues. Germline-derived CDR1 and CDR2 are GTSNPN and SVGIG (reference sequence). DNA for the CDR3: TGTGCCTGGGCACAAAAACCGGGACAGGGGATCGGCTACACCTTC. Encoded protein: CAWAQKPGQGIGYTF. The full variable domain, with the rest looked up from reference TRBV30 and TRBJ1-2, is SQTIHQWPATLVQPVGSPLSLECTVEGTSNPNLYWYRQAAGRGLQLLFYSVGIGQISSEVPQNLSASRPQDRQFILSSKKLLLSDSGFYLCAWAQKPGQGIGYTFGSGTRLTVV.

The chain is built from TRBV12-3 or TRBV12-4 and TRBJ2-7; tentative D call: TRBD2 (6 bases). This CDR3 spans 13 amino acids. V lost 11 bases and J 1 base, leaving 15 bases between the germline ends. The CDR3 reads CAGGGKGSYEQYF. DNA for the CDR3: TGTGCCGGTGGGGGGAAGGGGTCCTACGAGCAGTACTTC.

The rearrangement uses TRBV6-2 or TRBV6-3 and TRBJ2-1, with TRBD2 matching over 7 bases. Germline V gene data show CDR1 as MNHEY and CDR2 as SVGEGT. The ends lost 5 bases at V and 1 base at J; junction bases unmatched: 8. This CDR3 has 16 amino acids. The CDR3 sequence is CASSPGLGASYNEQFF. In DNA form, the CDR3 reads TGTGCCAGCAGTCCCGGACTAGGAGCTTCCTACAATGAGCAGTTCTTC.

The chain carries TRBV5-6 and TRBJ1-2; D remains ambiguous. Germline loops: CDR1 SGHDT, CDR2 YYEEEE. This CDR3 comprises 12 residues. Trimming removed 6 bases at V and 7 bases at J, with 13 bases between. The CDR3 region is CASNLADFGYTF. In nucleotides, the CDR3 is TGTGCCAGCAACCTTGCGGATTTTGGCTACACCTTC.

V usage is TRBV27 and J usage is TRBJ2-3, with a tentative D call TRBD2 (6 bases). Deletions cut 3 bases from V and 1 base from J, with 17 bases between. CDR3 size: 17 residues. CDR1 is MNHEY, CDR2 SMNVEV, per germline (reference sequence). The CDR3 region has the DNA TGTGCCAGCAGTTTCATGGCGGAGGGTCCTCGCACAGATACGCAGTATTTT. Its translation: CASSFMAEGPRTDTQYF.

The CDR3 region has the DNA TGCGCCAGCAGCCAAGGCGGGAGAAGTATGGACAATGAGCAGTTCTTC. Its protein is CASSQGGRSMDNEQFF. V gene TRBV4-1 combines with J gene TRBJ2-1, with TRBD2 matching 7 bases. The germline CDR1 and CDR2 sequences are MGHRA and YSYEKL. The CDR3 sequence is 16 residues long. V was clipped by 1 base and J by 5 bases; unmatched bases: 8.

This clone was observed a few times. This chain uses TRBV30 with TRBJ1-5; TRBD1 agrees at 11 bases. Germline CDR1 reads GTSNPN; CDR2 reads SVGIG (reference sequence). The CDR3 has 14 amino acids. V shed 5 bases and J 7 bases; nucleotides not matched to a gene: 7. The CDR3, as DNA: TGTGCCTGGGGGAAAGGGACAGGGGGGCAGCCCCAGCATTTT. Translating it yields CAWGKGTGGQPQHF.

As for this clone: The same CDR3 can be traced to other DNA sequences in this sample. The gene calls are TRBV30 and TRBJ1-1; possibly TRBD1 for D (5 bases). CDR1 GTSNPN and CDR2 SVGIG come from the germline V gene (reference sequence). V shed 2 bases and J shed 5 bases, with 6 bases lying between them. The CDR3 covers 11 residues. The CDR3 sequence: CAWSRGTEAFF. In DNA, the CDR3 is TGTGCCTGGAGTCGGGGGACTGAAGCTTTCTTT.

This chain connects TRBV25-1 to TRBJ1-6; TRBD1 might be the D (5 bases). From germline, CDR1 is MGHDK and CDR2 SYGVNS. This CDR3 spans 15 amino acids. The V gene lost 4 bases and the J gene lost 7 bases, with 14 bases spanning the gap. CDR3 loop: CASSGTKGYNSPLHF. CDR3 nucleotides: TGTGCCAGCAGTGGGACAAAGGGTTACAATTCACCCCTCCACTTT.

The V and J genes are TRBV5-1 and TRBJ2-3, with 8 bases aligning to TRBD1. CDR1 is SGHRS and CDR2 is YFSETQ in the germline V gene. Unmatched junction bases numbered 4, after V lost 0 bases and J lost 1 base. There are 16 residues in the CDR3. CDR3 coding DNA: TGCGCCAGCAGCTTGGCCGGACAGGGCCGCACAGATACGCAGTATTTT. This encodes CASSLAGQGRTDTQYF.

V usage is TRBV28 and J usage is TRBJ2-5; 7 bases fit TRBD1. The CDR3 consists of 15 residues. Germline lookup yields CDR1 MDHEN and CDR2 SYDVKM. Trimming took 5 bases from V and 5 from J; bases not matched to a gene: 11. The CDR3 sequence is CASSPVNRGRETQYF. The CDR3 bases are TGTGCCAGCAGTCCGGTGAACAGGGGTAGGGAGACCCAGTACTTC. Using reference TRBV28 and TRBJ2-5 for the parts outside the CDR3, the full variable domain is DVKVTQSSRYLVKRTGEKVFLECVQDMDHENMFWYRQDPGLGLRLIYFSYDVKMKEKGDIPEGYSVSREKKERFSLILESASTNQTSMYLCASSPVNRGRETQYFGPGTRLLVL.

This chain links TRBV11-2 with TRBJ2-2; the D gene is possibly TRBD1 (5 bases). V gave up 3 bases and J gave up 7 bases, with 15 bases separating them. The CDR3 spans 15 residues. Germline V gives CDR1 SGHAT, CDR2 FQNNGV. CDR3 DNA sequence: TGTGCCAGCAGCTTCTCAGGACACTACAACGGGGAGCTGTTTTTT. This translates into CASSFSGHYNGELFF.